This T cell receptor beta chain is from a study of cytomegalovirus exposure and HLA in healthy donors. Researchers ran the PCR with 60 Vbeta and 13 Jbeta primers. Sequencing was performed with immunoSEQ multiplex PCR; in TCRdb, only in-frame clones are kept and a portion is missing. The sample holds more than 85,000 clones; 55% to 75% are singletons and the top ten take roughly 5.3%. Between the trimmed V and J ends, which lost 4 bases and 8 bases, there was a span of 14 bases. Germline V lookup: CDR1 SNHLY, CDR2 FYNNEI. This CDR3 has 13 residues. Study-wide findings and caveats: Most likely, a cluster of highly shared sequence variants arose as a sequencing artifact.

Regarding this clone: Its antigen is unidentified.

This sequence originates from a woman in her seventies in good health and CMV-seropositive. The V call is TRBV2, the J call TRBJ1-2; the D gene is possibly TRBD1 (5 bases). The sequenced sample consisted of PBMCs. In nucleotides, the CDR3 is TGTGCCAGCAGTGCCTCTACAGGTTCCGGCTACACCTTC. Amino acid sequence: CASSASTGSGYTF.